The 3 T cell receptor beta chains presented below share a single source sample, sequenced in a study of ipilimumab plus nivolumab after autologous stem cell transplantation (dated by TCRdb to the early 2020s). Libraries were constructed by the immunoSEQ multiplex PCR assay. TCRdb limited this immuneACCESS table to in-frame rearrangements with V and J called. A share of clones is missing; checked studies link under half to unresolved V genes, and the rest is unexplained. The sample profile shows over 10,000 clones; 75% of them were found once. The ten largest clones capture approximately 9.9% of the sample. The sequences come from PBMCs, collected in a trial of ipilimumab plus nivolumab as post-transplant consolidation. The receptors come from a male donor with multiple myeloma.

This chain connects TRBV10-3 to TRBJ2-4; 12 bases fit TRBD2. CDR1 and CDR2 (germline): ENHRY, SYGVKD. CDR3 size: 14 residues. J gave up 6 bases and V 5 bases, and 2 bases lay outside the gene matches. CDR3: CAISPSGGANIQYF. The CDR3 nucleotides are TGTGCCATCAGTCCTAGCGGGGGGGCAAACATTCAGTACTTC.

The CDR3 DNA reads as TGTGCCAGCAGCTCTAGCGGGCCTGGGGATACGCAGTATTTT. This codes for CASSSSGPGDTQYF. The chain recombines TRBV7-2 with TRBJ2-3; 8 positions match TRBD2. The germline gives CDR1 SGHTA, CDR2 FQGNSA. Trimming took 4 bases from V and 6 from J; bases not matched to a gene: 6. This CDR3 is 14 amino acids long.

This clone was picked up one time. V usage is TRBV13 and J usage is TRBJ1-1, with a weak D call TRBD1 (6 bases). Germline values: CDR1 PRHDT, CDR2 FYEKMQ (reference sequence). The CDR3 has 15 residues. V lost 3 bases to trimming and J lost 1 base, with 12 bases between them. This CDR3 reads CASSFAGATNTEAFF. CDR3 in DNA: TGTGCCAGCAGCTTCGCGGGGGCTACGAACACTGAAGCTTTCTTT.